This T cell receptor (beta chain) was sequenced in a study of T cell responses to AZD1222 COVID-19 vaccine. The V and J ends lost 0 bases and 2 bases respectively, with 7 bases between them. The V gene's germline CDR1 is LGHDT and CDR2 YNNKEL (reference sequence). The CDR3 is 14 amino acids. Clones were read by immunoSEQ multiplex PCR, and TCRdb kept only the in-frame ones, dropping some. The table records about 97,000 clones, 90% of them present only once. This clone was counted a single time. This TCR came from an adult in good health. The material sequenced was peripheral blood, taken on day 0 of AZD1222 vaccination. The V call is TRBV3-1 (or the pseudogene TRBV3-2), the J call TRBJ1-2; D call uncertain. CDR3 sequence reads: CASSQDPGNYGYTF. In nucleotides, the CDR3 is TGTGCCAGCAGCCAAGATCCAGGAAACTATGGCTACACCTTC.